The 19 T cell receptor beta chains below all came from one sample that was sequenced in a study of blood T cells in healthy people across ages. The second PCR ran about 6 to 12 cycles with a sample-barcoded 5' primer and J-beta primers. MiXCR was run by TCRdb on the 5' RACE reads, yielding one entry per CDR3 protein. The sample consists of more than 1,400,000 distinct CDR3 sequences, about 40% of them appearing once. The sample comprised blood. The receptor set was obtained from a woman between 18 and 30 years old in good health.

This clonotype was counted a few times. J is TRBJ2-5 and V is TRBV9; the D gene is possibly TRBD2 (5 bases). The germline V gene encodes CDR1 SGDLS and CDR2 YYNGEE. This CDR3 has 15 amino acids. V lost 3 bases and J 0 bases, leaving 12 bases between the germline ends. The CDR3 sequence is CASSALPGYQETQYF. For the CDR3, the DNA is TGTGCCAGCAGCGCTCTACCGGGGTACCAAGAGACCCAGTACTTC.

This clonotype was found once. CDR3 coding DNA: TGCAGTGCTAGAGATCGGCATACGTACACTGAAGCTTTCTTT. Translating it yields CSARDRHTYTEAFF. This chain links TRBV20-1 with TRBJ1-1; D unclear. In germline, CDR1 is DFQATT, CDR2 SNEGSKA (reference sequence). The CDR3 has 14 residues. Trimming cost V 0 bases and J 3 bases, with 11 bases left between them.

This clonotype showed up just a few times. This chain links TRBV12-3 or TRBV12-4 with TRBJ1-1; no definite D call. The CDR3 covers 15 residues. Trimming pared 5 bases from V and 0 bases from J, leaving 13 bases between. CDR3 bases: TGTGCCAGCAGTCCCCTTTGGAAAATGAACACTGAAGCTTTCTTT. Its protein is CASSPLWKMNTEAFF.

This clonotype was observed a few times. The chain is built from TRBV12-3 or TRBV12-4 and TRBJ2-5; TRBD2 matches at 12 bases. The CDR3 spans 15 residues. Trimming removed 4 bases from V and 5 bases from J; junction bases left unmatched: 5. CDR3 protein: CASSWLAGGKETQYF. DNA of the CDR3: TGTGCCAGCAGTTGGCTAGCGGGGGGGAAGGAGACCCAGTACTTC.

The genes are TRBV12-3 or TRBV12-4 and TRBJ2-7, with 7 nucleotides matching TRBD2. Trimming took 7 bases from V and 2 from J; bases not matched to a gene: 11. The CDR3 is 15 amino acids. CDR3 region: CASIDSDRGAYEQYF. CDR3 DNA sequence: TGTGCCAGCATCGATTCGGACCGGGGGGCCTACGAGCAGTACTTC.

This clonotype was picked up a small number of times. The CDR3 protein is CSVAPGTGANVLTF. The CDR3 DNA reads as TGCAGCGTTGCCCCAGGGACAGGGGCCAACGTCCTGACTTTC. This chain links TRBV29-1 with TRBJ2-6; the D gene is possibly TRBD1 (6 bases). Germline lookup yields CDR1 SQVTM and CDR2 ANQGSEA. The CDR3 covers 14 residues. Trimming shortened V by 4 bases and J by 4 bases, and 11 bases separated the two germline ends.

The DNA for the CDR3 is TGTGCCAGCAGTGAGATTGGGACAGGGGATGGCGAGCAGTACTTC. As protein: CASSEIGTGDGEQYF. The chain links TRBV2 to TRBJ2-7, with 10 nucleotides matching TRBD1. This CDR3 comprises 15 residues. Losses at the gene ends were 3 bases for V and 6 bases for J; bases not matched to a gene: 8. Germline CDR1 and CDR2: SNHLY and FYNNEI.

The rearrangement links TRBV5-6 to TRBJ1-1; D not resolved. CDR3 length: 14 residues. V lost 0 bases to trimming and J lost 1 base, with 7 bases between them. Looked up from germline, CDR1 is SGHDT and CDR2 is YYEEEE. The CDR3 loop is CASSLVERNTEAFF. Written as DNA, the CDR3 is TGTGCCAGCAGCTTGGTTGAACGGAACACTGAAGCTTTCTTT. Supplemented by reference TRBV5-6 and TRBJ1-1, the full variable domain reads DAGVTQSPTHLIKTRGQQVTLRCSPKSGHDTVSWYQQALGQGPQFIFQYYEEEERQRGNFPDRFSGHQFPNYSSELNVNALLLGDSALYLCASSLVERNTEAFFGQGTRLTVV.

The chain links TRBV27 to TRBJ2-5, with D unresolved. The CDR3 extends over 15 amino acids. In germline, CDR1 is MNHEY, CDR2 SMNVEV (reference sequence). Trimming took 5 bases from V and 1 from J, leaving 14 bases between them. This chain's CDR3 is CASSPAPTLQETQYF. CDR3 nucleotides: TGTGCCAGCAGTCCTGCACCCACTCTCCAAGAGACCCAGTACTTC.

In this sample, this clonotype turned up once. The chain joins TRBV21-1 to TRBJ2-3; the table's D call, TRBD1, was not checked against the DNA. TRBV21-1 is classified as a pseudogene. The CDR3 contains 15 residues. The CDR3 DNA reads as TGTACCAGCAGCAATGGGGGTGGGGATTCACATACGCAGTATTTT. Protein: CTSSNGGGDSHTQYF.

This rearrangement joins TRBV6-5 to TRBJ2-7; 7 positions match TRBD2. The CDR3 is made up of 16 amino acids. The ends lost 0 bases at V and 3 bases at J; junction bases unmatched: 8. Germline CDR1 MNHEY, CDR2 SVGAGI. The CDR3 is CASSYSRASGLYEQYF. For the CDR3, the DNA is TGTGCCAGCAGTTACTCCCGGGCTAGCGGACTCTACGAGCAGTACTTC.

This clonotype turned up a few times. This chain joins TRBV5-1 and TRBJ2-7; a possible D gene is TRBD1 (5 bases). The CDR3 is 14 amino acids. V lost 6 bases and J 6 bases, leaving 19 bases between the germline ends. Per the germline V gene, CDR1 is SGHRS and CDR2 is YFSETQ. In DNA form, the CDR3 reads TGCGCCAGCATTCTAGAACCAGGGTCGGCCGAGCAGTACTTC. As protein: CASILEPGSAEQYF.

This clonotype was counted only a few times. The CDR3 is CASSLDGGLGYGYTF. CDR3 DNA sequence: TGTGCCAGCAGCTTAGACGGGGGGCTGGGCTATGGCTACACCTTC. The chain links TRBV7-2 to TRBJ1-2; a possible D gene is TRBD1 (6 bases). V was clipped by 1 base and J by 4 bases, with 13 bases between them. The CDR3 covers 15 residues. The V gene's germline CDR1 is SGHTA and CDR2 FQGNSA.

CDR3 DNA: TGCGCCAGCAGCCTCGGGGCAGAGGAGCAGTTCTTC. Amino acid sequence: CASSLGAEEQFF. The chain carries TRBV5-1 and TRBJ2-1; D possibly matches TRBD1 or TRBD2 (5 bases each). The CDR3 runs 12 residues. Germline V gene sequence: CDR1 SGHRS, CDR2 YFSETQ. Trimming shortened V by 4 bases and J by 10 bases, and 12 bases separated the two germline ends.

V gene TRBV20-1 combines with J gene TRBJ1-2, with D perhaps TRBD1 (6 bases). The CDR3 runs to 12 residues. The V gene's germline CDR1 is DFQATT and CDR2 SNEGSKA (reference sequence). V lost 7 bases, J lost 7 bases, and 16 bases lay in between. The CDR3, as DNA: TGCAGTGTCAAGGGGGGGGGTAGTGGCTACACCTTC. Residues: CSVKGGGSGYTF.

V gene TRBV9 combines with J gene TRBJ2-6; TRBD2 agrees at 7 bases. CDR1 and CDR2 from the germline V gene are SGDLS and YYNGEE. The CDR3 length is 17 residues. V trimming: 4 bases; J trimming: 4 bases; junction bases outside the gene matches: 11. CDR3 region: CASSIEVGGFGANVLTF. The CDR3 coding sequence is TGTGCCAGCAGCATAGAAGTCGGGGGGTTCGGGGCCAACGTCCTGACTTTC.

This chain connects TRBV14 to TRBJ1-1; maybe TRBD1 (5 bases). This CDR3 spans 14 amino acids. Germline-derived CDR1 and CDR2 are SGHDN and FVKESK. Trimming cost V 6 bases and J 1 base, with 12 bases left between them. The CDR3 sequence is CASRPGWGNTEAFF. CDR3 in DNA: TGTGCCAGCAGACCAGGGTGGGGGAACACTGAAGCTTTCTTT.

The chain couples TRBV20-1 to TRBJ2-7; 7 bases are a match to TRBD2. The germline V gene has CDR1 DFQATT and CDR2 SNEGSKA (reference sequence). The CDR3 covers 13 residues. V shed 1 base and J 5 bases; nucleotides not matched to a gene: 5. The CDR3 loop is CSARGTSFDEQYF. The DNA for the CDR3 is TGCAGTGCTAGAGGGACTAGTTTCGACGAGCAGTACTTC.

J is TRBJ2-7 and V is TRBV27; 9 bases agree with TRBD1. Germline V CDR1 and CDR2: MNHEY, SMNVEV (reference sequence). J was trimmed by 3 bases and V by 1 base; bases with no gene match: 7. The CDR3 totals 16 residues. CDR3 amino acids: CASSLWGQGGGYEQYF. DNA of the CDR3: TGTGCCAGCAGTTTATGGGGACAGGGAGGGGGCTACGAGCAGTACTTC.